What follows is one T cell receptor (beta chain) and its context. Its cognate antigen is unknown. Profiling relied on immunoSEQ multiplex PCR, and the TCRdb table lists in-frame clones only, not all of them. The sample holds about 75,000 clones, about 91% seen once. These data are taken from a study of T cell responses to AZD1222 COVID-19 vaccine. The study, taken as a whole, reports: Among those given AZD1222, only five or six were seropositive at baseline.

Between the trimmed V and J ends, which lost 0 bases and 5 bases, there was a span of 16 bases. This CDR3 comprises 17 residues. Germline V gene lookup returns CDR1 LNHNV and CDR2 YYDKDF (reference sequence). This specimen consisted of peripheral blood, obtained 28 days after the second dose of the MenACWY control vaccine. This chain connects TRBV15 to TRBJ2-2; maybe TRBD1 (5 bases). The clonotype was recovered from an adult who received the MenACWY meningococcal vaccine as a control. CDR3 DNA sequence: TGTGCCACCAGCAGAGATTTGATAAGGGGAAAAACCGGGGAGCTGTTTTTT. The encoded protein is CATSRDLIRGKTGELFF.